Shown below are 11 T cell receptor beta chains from a single sample sequenced in a study of cytomegalovirus exposure and HLA in healthy donors. Libraries were prepared by immunoSEQ multiplex PCR; TCRdb keeps only in-frame clonotypes and omits some of them. This table has more than 200,000 clones, roughly 87% appearing once. Material: PBMCs. These receptors were taken from a young man in good health and CMV-seropositive.

The gene calls are TRBV11-3 and TRBJ2-3; TRBD1 might be the D (6 bases). The V and J ends lost 5 bases and 6 bases respectively, with 15 bases between them. Germline CDR1 SGHNT, CDR2 YENEEA. This CDR3 has 14 amino acids. In DNA, the CDR3 is TGTGCCAGCAGCCGATCGGACAGCCGCGATACGCAGTATTTT. Protein sequence: CASSRSDSRDTQYF. Supplemented by reference TRBV11-3 and TRBJ2-3, the full variable domain reads EAGVVQSPRYKIIEKKQPVAFWCNPISGHNTLYWYLQNLGQGPELLIRYENEEAVDDSQLPKDRFSAERLKGVDSTLKIQPAELGDSAVYLCASSRSDSRDTQYFGPGTRLTVL.

In its sample, this clone was seen a few times. This chain connects TRBV7-2 to TRBJ1-1; D remains unclear. This CDR3 contains 12 residues. Germline V CDR1 and CDR2: SGHTA, FQGNSA. Trimming removed 5 bases from V and 11 bases from J, with 15 bases in between. The CDR3 reads CASSPRGSNAFF. The DNA for the CDR3 is TGTGCCAGCAGCCCCCGAGGCTCGAACGCTTTCTTT. The complete variable domain, with remaining parts taken from reference TRBV7-2 and TRBJ1-1, reads GAGVSQSPSNKVTEKGKDVELRCDPISGHTALYWYRQSLGQGLEFLIYFQGNSAPDKSGLPSDRFSAERTGGSVSTLTIQRTQQEDSAVYLCASSPRGSNAFFGQGTRLTVV.

This clone has just one count. V gene TRBV30 combines with J gene TRBJ2-2; the D is unclear. The ends were cut back, 3 bases at V and 7 bases at J, with 15 bases in the middle. The CDR3 length is 14 residues. In germline, CDR1 is GTSNPN, CDR2 SVGIG (reference sequence). In DNA form, the CDR3 reads TGTGCCTGGAGCCCTACAACGTCCCGCGGGGAGCTGTTTTTT. It specifies CAWSPTTSRGELFF. The complete variable domain, with remaining parts taken from reference TRBV30 and TRBJ2-2, reads SQTIHQWPATLVQPVGSPLSLECTVEGTSNPNLYWYRQAAGRGLQLLFYSVGIGQISSEVPQNLSASRPQDRQFILSSKKLLLSDSGFYLCAWSPTTSRGELFFGEGSRLTVL.

A note on this clone: Other DNA sequences in this specimen translate into the identical CDR3. The chain is built from TRBV11-2 and TRBJ1-2; D might be TRBD1 (5 bases). The V end was cut by 1 base, the J end by 2 bases, with 5 bases between. CDR3 length equals 13 residues. Germline V gene sequence: CDR1 SGHAT, CDR2 FQNNGV. CDR3 sequence (DNA): TGTGCCAGCAGCTTAGGGGGGAACTATGGCTACACCTTC. It encodes CASSLGGNYGYTF.

The gene calls are TRBV13 and TRBJ2-6; D is unclear. Germline V gene sequence: CDR1 PRHDT, CDR2 FYEKMQ (reference sequence). The CDR3 spans 19 residues. Trimming removed 2 bases at V and 0 bases at J, with 17 bases between. The CDR3 DNA reads as TGTGCCAGCAGCTTAAGTTGGCGGCGGACCCGCTCTGGGGCCAACGTCCTGACTTTC. Encoded protein: CASSLSWRRTRSGANVLTF. Full variable domain (remainder filled in from reference TRBV13 and TRBJ2-6): AAGVIQSPRHLIKEKRETATLKCYPIPRHDTVYWYQQGPGQDPQFLISFYEKMQSDKGSIPDRFSAQQFSDYHSELNMSSLELGDSALYFCASSLSWRRTRSGANVLTFGAGSRLTVL.

The chain is built from TRBV11-2 and TRBJ2-7, with 7 positions matching TRBD1. There are 15 residues in the CDR3. Germline trimming cut 4 bases from V and 5 bases from J; bases unmatched to any gene: 11. Germline loops: CDR1 SGHAT, CDR2 FQNNGV. In DNA, the CDR3 is TGTGCCAGCAGCTGGGTAGGGACAGAGGGCGACGAGCAGTACTTC. It specifies CASSWVGTEGDEQYF. Combining the CDR3 with reference TRBV11-2 and TRBJ2-7 gives the whole variable domain EAGVAQSPRYKIIEKRQSVAFWCNPISGHATLYWYQQILGQGPKLLIQFQNNGVVDDSQLPKDRFSAERLKGVDSTLKIQPAKLEDSAVYLCASSWVGTEGDEQYFGPGTRLTVT.

Here the CDR3 reads CASSFSGYTEAFF. Written as DNA, the CDR3 is TGCGCCAGCAGCTTCTCTGGGTACACTGAAGCTTTCTTT. This chain connects TRBV5-1 to TRBJ1-1; no clear D gene. The CDR3 is made up of 13 amino acids. The germline V gene encodes CDR1 SGHRS and CDR2 YFSETQ. V lost 2 bases and J lost 3, with 8 bases in between.

On this clone itself: An end of the junction differs from the germline gene, which may be a read error. The chain carries TRBV6-6 and TRBJ1-2; TRBD1 is a possible D gene (5 bases). The CDR3 sequence is 15 residues long. Germline CDR1 MNHNY, CDR2 SVGAGI (reference sequence). The CDR3 spells CASSFGQGANNGYTF. The CDR3 DNA is TGTGCCAGCAGTTTTGGGCAGGGAGCTAACAATGGCTACACCTTC.

In its sample, this clone was seen once. The rearrangement links TRBV2 to TRBJ2-1; TRBD2 aligns across 7 bases. The CDR3 spans 14 residues. Looked up from germline, CDR1 is SNHLY and CDR2 is FYNNEI. The junction had 2 bases not matched to a gene; V was cut back by 5 bases and J by 1 base. The DNA for the CDR3 is TGTGCCAGCAGTAGGACTAGGTCCTACAATGAGCAGTTCTTC. This sequence encodes CASSRTRSYNEQFF.

The chain links TRBV13 to TRBJ2-7, with D possibly called TRBD1 or TRBD2 (5 bases each). Germline V gene lookup returns CDR1 PRHDT and CDR2 FYEKMQ (reference sequence). The V gene lost 5 bases and the J gene lost 7 bases, with 15 bases spanning the gap. This CDR3 is built from 13 residues. CDR3 bases: TGTGCCAGCAGCCCGCGAAGGGACGGAGAGCAGTACTTC. This gives the protein CASSPRRDGEQYF.

V is TRBV29-1 and J is TRBJ2-3, with D possibly being TRBD2 (5 bases). V shed 7 bases and J shed 0 bases, with 14 bases lying between them. The CDR3 extends over 14 amino acids. From germline, CDR1 is SQVTM and CDR2 ANQGSEA. For the CDR3, the DNA is TGCAGCGCCGGCAGAGGGCGGAGCACAGATACGCAGTATTTT. Translation gives CSAGRGRSTDTQYF.